This T cell receptor (beta chain) was captured by sequencing in a study of blood T cell repertoires in COVID-19. V was clipped by 4 bases and J by 2 bases; unmatched bases: 4. The CDR3 length is 14 residues. CDR1 is LNHDA, CDR2 SQIVND, per germline (reference sequence). This clone came up once. Profiling relied on immunoSEQ multiplex PCR, and the TCRdb table lists in-frame clones only, not all of them. The sample lists 140,000 to 150,000 clones; around four fifths were seen once. This chain connects TRBV19 to TRBJ2-7; TRBD1 agrees at 8 bases. This receptor was obtained from a human donor in a cohort sampled during active COVID-19. What was sequenced was peripheral blood. DNA for the CDR3: TGTGCCAGTAGTAAAGACAGGGGACCCTACGAGCAGTACTTC. Protein sequence: CASSKDRGPYEQYF. Combining the CDR3 with reference TRBV19 and TRBJ2-7 gives the whole variable domain DGGITQSPKYLFRKEGQNVTLSCEQNLNHDAMYWYRQDPGQGLRLIYYSQIVNDFQKGDIAEGYSVSREKKESFPLTVTSAQKNPTAFYLCASSKDRGPYEQYFGPGTRLTVT.